This TCR beta chain was recorded in a study of vaccination and CD4 T cells after COVID-19. Stated treatment: roughly 10-day PBMC culture with coronavirus spike peptide pools or control peptides (ViraFEST assay). This CDR3 region has 14 residues. Trimming at V came to 6 bases and at J to 4 bases, leaving 7 bases not matched to a gene. Germline CDR1 is SNHLY and CDR2 is FYNNEI. With the Oncomine TCR Beta short-read assay, DNA from cultured CD4+ T cells was sequenced. Via MiXCR, TCRdb re-called the PCR reads, giving one row per CDR3 protein. The data show more than 9,500 distinct CDR3 sequences, around 75% seen once. This clonotype was detected a few times. No antigen is known for it.

The chain combines TRBV2 with TRBJ1-2; TRBD1 agrees at 8 bases. The sequenced material came from CD4+ T cells from blood, cultured in vitro. This sequence originates from a human donor who had recovered from COVID-19. CDR3: CASSASGTGYGYTF. The CDR3 bases are TGTGCCAGCAGCGCTTCCGGGACAGGCTATGGCTACACCTTC.